These 6 T cell receptor beta chains originate from one sample sequenced in a study of T cell changes during pregnancy in multiple sclerosis. The assay was immunoSEQ multiplex PCR, and TCRdb's table has in-frame clones only and misses some. The sample has tens of thousands of clones; approximately 92% are singletons. Sequences were derived from CD8+ T cells from peripheral blood mononuclear cells, sampled after pregnancy. The receptor source for this set is a female donor with multiple sclerosis, enrolled in a pregnancy study.

The gene calls are TRBV5-5 and TRBJ2-1; 15 bases fit TRBD2. Germline V CDR1 and CDR2: SGHKS, YYEKEE (reference sequence). The ends lost 4 bases at V and 10 bases at J; junction bases unmatched: 15. The CDR3 has 18 amino acids. In nucleotides, the CDR3 is TGTGCCAGCAGCCTCGAGATTTGGACTAGCGGGAGGGCCCGAGAGCAGTTCTTC. Residues: CASSLEIWTSGRAREQFF.

This clone was picked up a small number of times. CDR3 in DNA: TGTGCCAGTCGAACAGGGGAGAACACTGAAGCTTTCTTT. Its translation: CASRTGENTEAFF. The chain uses TRBV6-5 and TRBJ1-1; 7 bases are shared with TRBD1. This CDR3 region has 13 residues. The germline V gene has CDR1 MNHEY and CDR2 SVGAGI. After removal of 9 bases from V and 1 base from J, the junction contained 5 bases not matched to a gene.

This clone was seen once. V usage is TRBV7-9 and J usage is TRBJ1-1; D possibly corresponds to TRBD1 (5 bases). The CDR3 is 16 residues long. V was shortened by 7 bases and J by 5 bases, with 23 bases between the two germline ends. Germline V gene data show CDR1 as SEHNR and CDR2 as FQNEAQ (reference sequence). The chain's CDR3 is CASTLSTSSRGTEAFF. CDR3 in DNA: TGTGCCAGCACCCTTTCAACTTCCTCAAGGGGAACTGAAGCTTTCTTT.

The rearrangement uses TRBV11-2 and TRBJ1-4; D unclear. Looked up from germline, CDR1 is SGHAT and CDR2 is FQNNGV. With 2 bases removed from V and 7 bases from J, the gap between germline ends came to 14 bases. The CDR3 runs 15 residues. For the CDR3, the DNA is TGTGCCAGCAGCTTATTCGGACCAGAGGGTGAAAAACTGTTTTTT. This codes for CASSLFGPEGEKLFF.

The chain uses TRBV7-9 and TRBJ2-4; perhaps TRBD2 as D (5 bases). The CDR3 length is 15 residues. Germline CDR1 is SEHNR and CDR2 is FQNEAQ (reference sequence). V lost 4 bases, J lost 1 base, and 11 bases lay in between. The CDR3 DNA follows: TGTGCCAGCAGCTCCAATTCGGGGGCCAAAAACATTCAGTACTTC. Amino acid sequence: CASSSNSGAKNIQYF.

CDR3 DNA: TGTGCCAGCAGTTACTCGGTCAGCAATGAGCAGTTCTTC. Residues: CASSYSVSNEQFF. The rearrangement links TRBV6-5 to TRBJ2-1, with D unresolved. The CDR3 contains 13 residues. Germline assignment: CDR1 MNHEY and CDR2 SVGAGI. The V and J ends lost 0 bases and 6 bases respectively, with 6 bases between them.